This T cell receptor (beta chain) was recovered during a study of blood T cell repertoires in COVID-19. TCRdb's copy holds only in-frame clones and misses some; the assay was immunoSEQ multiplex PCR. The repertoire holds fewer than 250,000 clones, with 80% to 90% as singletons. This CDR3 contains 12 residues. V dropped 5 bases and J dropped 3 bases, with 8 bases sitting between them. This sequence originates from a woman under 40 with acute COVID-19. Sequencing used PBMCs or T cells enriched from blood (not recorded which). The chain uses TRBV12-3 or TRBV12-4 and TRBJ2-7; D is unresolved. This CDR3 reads CASSNLNYEQYF. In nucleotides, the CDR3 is TGTGCCAGCAGTAATTTAAACTACGAGCAGTACTTC.